These 20 T cell receptor beta chains came from one sample sequenced in a study of regulatory T cells in long-lasting Graves disease. Time point: newly diagnosed GD, antithyroid drugs for less than 3 months. There was RNA extracted from PBMCs, and the TCR library was made from it. Arm-PCR of CDR3 regions with iRepertoire HTBI primers generated TCR beta libraries. TCRdb processed the multiplex PCR reads anew with MiXCR; each CDR3 protein has one entry. The sample contains over 450,000 distinct CDR3 sequences, about 12% of which appear only once. These same records also appear under a second study, on T cells in Graves' hyperthyroidism and ophthalmopathy.

The material was peripheral blood mononuclear cells (PBMCs), obtained at new diagnosis, from a patient treated with antithyroid drugs. Receptors were obtained from a woman aged 25 to 45 with Graves disease.

Ten or more counts support this clonotype. The chain joins TRBV7-9 to TRBJ2-7; the match to TRBD2 covers 11 bases. Germline CDR1 is SEHNR and CDR2 is FQNEAQ (reference sequence). The length of the CDR3 is 15 residues. Trimming at V came to 3 bases and at J to 2 bases, leaving 3 bases not matched to a gene. The CDR3 spells CASSLVAGGAYEQYF. The CDR3 DNA sequence: TGTGCCAGCAGCTTGGTAGCGGGAGGGGCCTACGAGCAGTACTTC. The entire variable domain, with the rest obtained from reference TRBV7-9 and TRBJ2-7, is as follows: DTGVSQNPRHKITKRGQNVTFRCDPISEHNRLYWYRQTLGQGPEFLTYFQNEAQLEKSRLLSDRFSAERPKGSFSTLEIQRTEQGDSAMYLCASSLVAGGAYEQYFGPGTRLTVT.

This clonotype appeared many times. The V call is TRBV9, the J call TRBJ1-6; D unresolved. CDR3 length: 14 amino acids. From germline, CDR1 is SGDLS and CDR2 YYNGEE. V lost 0 bases to trimming and J lost 6 bases, with 7 bases between them. This CDR3 is CASSVGGRNSPLHF. CDR3 nucleotide sequence: TGTGCCAGCAGCGTAGGAGGGCGTAATTCACCCCTCCACTTT.

Concerning this clonotype itself: Possible read error: a much larger clone is one base away. DNA of the CDR3: TGTGCCAACAGCCCTCCGGGACTAATGAATGTTACGCAGTATTTT. Amino acid sequence: CANSPPGLMNVTQYF. The rearrangement joins TRBV9 to TRBJ2-3; 7 nucleotides match TRBD2. CDR1 and CDR2 (germline): SGDLS, YYNGEE. This CDR3 has 15 amino acids.

The chain employs TRBV5-1 and TRBJ2-6; 9 bases line up with TRBD2. Per the germline V gene, CDR1 is SGHRS and CDR2 is YFSETQ. Germline trimming cut 4 bases from V and 0 bases from J; bases unmatched to any gene: 8. The CDR3 is 18 amino acids. The CDR3 loop reads CASSMVGTSPSGANVLTF. The DNA for the CDR3 is TGCGCCAGCAGCATGGTCGGGACTAGCCCCTCTGGGGCCAACGTCCTGACTTTC.

Many counts were recorded for this clonotype. V gene TRBV28 combines with J gene TRBJ2-7; no clear D gene. Trimming took 2 bases from V and 0 from J, leaving 11 bases between them. The length of the CDR3 is 15 residues. Germline V gene data show CDR1 as MDHEN and CDR2 as SYDVKM. CDR3: CASSLAFTNSYEQYF. The DNA of the CDR3 is TGTGCCAGCAGTTTAGCTTTCACGAACTCCTACGAGCAGTACTTC.

The table lists this clonotype with many counts. The chain is built from TRBV27 and TRBJ1-4; D remains ambiguous. Germline V lookup: CDR1 MNHEY, CDR2 SMNVEV (reference sequence). The germline V and J ends were trimmed by 4 bases and 6 bases, with 15 bases remaining between them. The CDR3 extends over 15 amino acids. Here the CDR3 reads CASSSRTPRDEKLFF. For the CDR3, the DNA is TGTGCCAGCAGTTCGCGGACTCCGAGGGATGAAAAACTGTTTTTT.

This clonotype was seen many times. The chain couples TRBV7-8 to TRBJ2-5; D unclear. Germline V gene data show CDR1 as SGHVS and CDR2 as FQNEAQ. The CDR3 has 14 amino acids. Trimming pared 3 bases from V and 4 bases from J, leaving 12 bases between. The CDR3 loop is CASSFKLVRETQYF. The DNA of the CDR3 is TGTGCCAGCAGCTTTAAACTCGTCCGAGAGACCCAGTACTTC.

This clonotype is a singleton in its sample. The chain has TRBV9 and TRBJ2-4; D is uncertain. Trimming pared 4 bases from V and 0 bases from J, leaving 14 bases between. CDR1 is SGDLS and CDR2 is YYNGEE in the germline V gene. CDR3 length: 16 amino acids. CDR3 sequence reads: CASSPREAIAKNIQYF. The CDR3, as DNA: TGTGCCAGCAGCCCTAGAGAGGCCATAGCCAAAAACATTCAGTACTTC.

This clonotype was observed many times. The chain couples TRBV6-1 to TRBJ1-1; D ambiguous. CDR1 is MNHNS, CDR2 SASEGT, per germline. This CDR3 has 13 amino acids. The V and J ends lost 8 bases and 3 bases respectively, with 13 bases between them. CDR3 DNA: TGTGCCAGCGTTGGGGTTGGCGACACTGAAGCTTTCTTT. Translating gives CASVGVGDTEAFF.

This clonotype showed up many times. This chain uses TRBV9 with TRBJ2-1; D unresolved. Germline V CDR1 and CDR2: SGDLS, YYNGEE. The CDR3 consists of 13 residues. Trimming pared 0 bases from V and 4 bases from J, leaving 5 bases between. This CDR3 is CASSVAPYNEQFF. For the CDR3, the DNA is TGTGCCAGCAGCGTAGCACCTTACAATGAGCAGTTCTTC.

This clonotype was seen repeatedly, ten times or more. V usage is TRBV12-3 or TRBV12-4 and J usage is TRBJ2-3, with unresolved D. Between the trimmed V and J ends, which lost 5 bases and 4 bases, there was a span of 10 bases. The CDR3 extends over 13 amino acids. The CDR3 here is CASSGALADTQYF. The DNA for the CDR3 is TGTGCCAGCAGTGGAGCTCTGGCAGATACGCAGTATTTT.

This clonotype has only a few counts. The V and J genes are TRBV14 and TRBJ2-2; D not certain. Germline V gene sequence: CDR1 SGHDN, CDR2 FVKESK. Trimming removed 0 bases from V and 4 bases from J, with 18 bases in between. This CDR3 has 18 residues. CDR3 in amino acids: CASSQDALPFLSTGELFF. CDR3 DNA sequence: TGTGCCAGCAGCCAAGACGCATTACCATTTCTAAGCACCGGGGAGCTGTTTTTT. Full variable domain (rest looked up from reference TRBV14 and TRBJ2-2): EAGVTQFPSHSVIEKGQTVTLRCDPISGHDNLYWYRRVMGKEIKFLLHFVKESKQDESGMPNNRFLAERTGGTYSTLKVQPAELEDSGVYFCASSQDALPFLSTGELFFGEGSRLTVL.

This clonotype was detected ten times or more. V usage is TRBV3-1 and J usage is TRBJ2-3; TRBD2 might be the D (6 bases). The J call may be faulty, since TRBJ2-7 better matches the DNA end. Germline CDR1 LGHDT, CDR2 YNNKEL (reference sequence). The CDR3 covers 15 residues. CDR3 sequence (DNA): TGTGCCAGCAGCCAAGGTCCGGCGGGGTCCTACGAGCAGTACTTC. It encodes CASSQGPAGSYEQYF.

This clonotype was seen repeatedly, ten times or more. In nucleotides, the CDR3 is TGTGCCAGCAGCTCTAGCGGGAGCTGGTCCAATGAGCAGTTCTTC. Translating gives CASSSSGSWSNEQFF. The rearrangement joins TRBV7-9 to TRBJ2-1; 10 nucleotides match TRBD2. This CDR3 contains 15 residues. Trimming at V came to 4 bases and at J to 6 bases, leaving 6 bases not matched to a gene. Germline CDR1 and CDR2: SEHNR and FQNEAQ (reference sequence). The variable domain in full, completed from reference TRBV7-9 and TRBJ2-1, reads DTGVSQNPRHKITKRGQNVTFRCDPISEHNRLYWYRQTLGQGPEFLTYFQNEAQLEKSRLLSDRFSAERPKGSFSTLEIQRTEQGDSAMYLCASSSSGSWSNEQFFGPGTRLTVL.

The chain has TRBV28 and TRBJ1-4; 7 positions agree with TRBD1. This CDR3 has 14 amino acids. Germline-derived CDR1 and CDR2 are MDHEN and SYDVKM. J lost 4 bases, V lost 6 bases, and 5 bases had no gene match. CDR3 region: CASSRTGLNEKLFF. CDR3 nucleotides: TGTGCCAGCAGCCGGACAGGTCTTAATGAAAAACTGTTTTTT. The entire variable domain, with the rest obtained from reference TRBV28 and TRBJ1-4, is as follows: DVKVTQSSRYLVKRTGEKVFLECVQDMDHENMFWYRQDPGLGLRLIYFSYDVKMKEKGDIPEGYSVSREKKERFSLILESASTNQTSMYLCASSRTGLNEKLFFGSGTQLSVL.

This clonotype was recorded at least ten times. The chain employs TRBV20-1 and TRBJ1-1; TRBD1 matches at 10 bases. Per germline, CDR1 DFQATT and CDR2 SNEGSKA (reference sequence). The CDR3 has 13 residues. J lost 4 bases, V lost 5 bases, and 4 bases had no gene match. The CDR3 DNA reads TGCAGTGCTCGACAGGGGGCAATCACTGAAGCTTTCTTT. Translating gives CSARQGAITEAFF.

This clonotype was seen only a few times. The gene calls are TRBV27 and TRBJ2-1; D gene uncertain. Trimming took off 6 bases at V and 8 bases at J, with 14 bases between the two ends. CDR3 length: 13 residues. The V gene's germline CDR1 is MNHEY and CDR2 SMNVEV (reference sequence). CDR3 DNA: TGTGCCAGCAGACGTACCGACGGGTATGAGCAGTTCTTC. It translates to CASRRTDGYEQFF.

The chain is built from TRBV11-2 and TRBJ2-5; 12 nucleotides line up with TRBD2. Per germline, CDR1 SGHAT and CDR2 FQNNGV. The trim removed 4 bases at V and 10 bases at J, leaving 10 bases unmatched. The CDR3 spans 15 residues. The CDR3: CASSSRLAGAHHQYF. DNA for the CDR3: TGTGCCAGCAGCTCTAGACTAGCGGGGGCCCACCACCAGTACTTC.

On this clonotype itself: Since the CDR3 does not end with the conserved phenylalanine or tryptophan, this likely comes from a read error. The gene calls are TRBV11-2 and TRBJ2-1; perhaps TRBD2 as D (6 bases). The CDR3 loop spans 14 amino acids. The germline CDR1 and CDR2 sequences are SGHAT and FQNNGV. DNA for the CDR3: TGTGCCAACAGCTTATGGGGCGGGGCGAGTGAGCAGTTCCTC. Translating it yields CANSLWGGASEQFL.

This clonotype was counted at least ten times. The rearrangement joins TRBV6-1 to TRBJ2-1; D may be TRBD2 (6 bases). CDR1 MNHNS and CDR2 SASEGT come from the germline V gene. The CDR3 has 16 amino acids. V lost 2 bases and J 0 bases, leaving 11 bases between the germline ends. CDR3 nucleotides: TGTGCCAGCAGTGAAAGTTTCGGGAGCTCCTACAATGAGCAGTTCTTC. Translating it yields CASSESFGSSYNEQFF.